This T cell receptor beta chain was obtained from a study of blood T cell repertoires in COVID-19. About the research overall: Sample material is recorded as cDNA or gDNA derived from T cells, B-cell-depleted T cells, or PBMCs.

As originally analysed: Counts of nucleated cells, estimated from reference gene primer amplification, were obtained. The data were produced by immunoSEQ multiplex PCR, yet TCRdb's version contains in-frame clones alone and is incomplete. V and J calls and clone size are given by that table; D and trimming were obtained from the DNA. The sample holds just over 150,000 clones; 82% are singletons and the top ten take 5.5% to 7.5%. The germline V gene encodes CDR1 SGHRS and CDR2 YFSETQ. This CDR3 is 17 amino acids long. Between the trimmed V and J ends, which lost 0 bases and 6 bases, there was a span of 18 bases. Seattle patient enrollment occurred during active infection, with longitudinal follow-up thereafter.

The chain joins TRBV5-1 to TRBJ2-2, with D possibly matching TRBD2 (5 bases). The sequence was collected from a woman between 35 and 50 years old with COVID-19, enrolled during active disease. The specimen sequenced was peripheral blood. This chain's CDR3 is CASSLESGGWRPGELFF. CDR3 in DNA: TGCGCCAGCAGCTTGGAAAGTGGCGGGTGGCGCCCCGGGGAGCTGTTTTTT.